Sequencing of this T cell receptor (beta chain) was carried out in a study of early T cells in non-severe SARS-CoV-2 infection. Study-level information: Sequenced bulk RNA came from whole blood that was unsorted, and chains were unpaired. Overall study findings and caveats: Missing private and CD4 specificities, VDJdb matching favored anti-spike CD8 responses.

V lost 5 bases to trimming and J lost 8 bases; unmatched junction nucleotides: 5. The CDR3 covers 12 residues. Germline CDR1 DFQATT, CDR2 SNEGSKA (reference sequence). This clonotype has ten or more counts. As yet, its antigen is unknown. As part of library construction, unique molecular identifiers were attached to individual cDNA molecules. TCRdb re-analysed the 5' RACE reads in MiXCR, keeping a single row per CDR3 protein. This sample carries approximately 45,000 distinct CDR3 sequences, roughly 7.1% of them seen once, and the ten largest clones take roughly 4.5%. The J gene is TRBJ1-1, the V gene TRBV20-1; TRBD1 matches at 10 bases. The TCR comes from an adult who was a healthcare worker with PCR-confirmed SARS-CoV-2 infection or an uninfected control (not recorded which). Sample: whole blood. CDR3 DNA sequence: TGCAGTGCTCGACAGGGGGCTCGGGAAGCTTTCTTT. Residues: CSARQGAREAFF.